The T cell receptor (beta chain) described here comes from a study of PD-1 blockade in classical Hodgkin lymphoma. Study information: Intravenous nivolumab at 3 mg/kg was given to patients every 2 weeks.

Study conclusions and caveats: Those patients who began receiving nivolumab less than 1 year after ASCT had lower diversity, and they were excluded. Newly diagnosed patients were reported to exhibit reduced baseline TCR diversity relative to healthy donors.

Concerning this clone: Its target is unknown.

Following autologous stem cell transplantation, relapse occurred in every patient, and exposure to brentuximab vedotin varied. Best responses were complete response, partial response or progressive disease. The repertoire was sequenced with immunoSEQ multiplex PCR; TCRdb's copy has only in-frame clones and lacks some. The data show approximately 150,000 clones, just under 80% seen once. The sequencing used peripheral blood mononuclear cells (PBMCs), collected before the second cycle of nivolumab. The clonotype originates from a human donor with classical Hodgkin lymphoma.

CDR3 protein: CASSERRRLNEKLFF. DNA for the CDR3: TGTGCCAGCAGTGAACGGCGGCGCCTTAATGAAAAACTGTTTTTT. The J gene is TRBJ1-4, the V gene TRBV2; no clear D gene. Deletions cut 2 bases from V and 4 bases from J, with 11 bases between. The CDR3 extends over 15 amino acids. Germline V gene data show CDR1 as SNHLY and CDR2 as FYNNEI. Drawing the rest from reference TRBV2 and TRBJ1-4, the complete variable domain is EPEVTQTPSHQVTQMGQEVILRCVPISNHLYFYWYRQILGQKVEFLVSFYNNEISEKSEIFDDQFSVERPDGSNFTLKIRSTKLEDSAMYFCASSERRRLNEKLFFGSGTQLSVL.